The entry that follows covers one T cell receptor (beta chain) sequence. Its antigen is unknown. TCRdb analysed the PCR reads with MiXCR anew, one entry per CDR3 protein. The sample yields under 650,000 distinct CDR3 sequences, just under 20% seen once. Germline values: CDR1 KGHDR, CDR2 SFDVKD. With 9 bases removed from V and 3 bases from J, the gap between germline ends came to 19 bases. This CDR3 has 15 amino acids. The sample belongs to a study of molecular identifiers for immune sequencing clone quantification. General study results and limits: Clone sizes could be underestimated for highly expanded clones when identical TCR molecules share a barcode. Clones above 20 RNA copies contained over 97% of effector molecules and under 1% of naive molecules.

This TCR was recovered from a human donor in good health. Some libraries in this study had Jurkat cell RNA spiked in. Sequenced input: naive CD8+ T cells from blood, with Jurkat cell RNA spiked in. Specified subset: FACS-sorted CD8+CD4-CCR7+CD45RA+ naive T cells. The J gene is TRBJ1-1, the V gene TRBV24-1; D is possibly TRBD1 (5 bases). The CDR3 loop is CATSSRGRSDTEAFF. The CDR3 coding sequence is TGTGCCACCTCGTCCCGGGGCAGGTCGGACACTGAAGCTTTCTTT.